This TCR beta chain was observed in a study of blood T cells in healthy people across ages. This CDR3 is 13 amino acids long. CDR1 is GTSNPN, CDR2 SVGIG, per germline (reference sequence). V was pared by 4 bases and J by 2 bases, with 9 bases between. Using a J-beta primer mix together with a sample-barcoded 5' primer, a second PCR was run for about 6 to 11 cycles. MiXCR was run by TCRdb on the 5' RACE reads, yielding one entry per CDR3 protein. The sample contains approximately 1.5 million distinct CDR3 sequences, almost 35% of which appear only once. This receptor was obtained from a woman in her thirties in good health. The specimen sequenced was blood. The chain has TRBV30 and TRBJ2-1; a weak D match, TRBD2 (6 bases). The CDR3 sequence: CAWTSDTYNEQFF. The CDR3 DNA is TGTGCCTGGACTAGCGACACCTACAATGAGCAGTTCTTC.